This T cell receptor beta chain is drawn from a study of immune characterization of retroperitoneal liposarcoma. TCRdb recomputed calls from the PCR reads with MiXCR, one row per CDR3 protein. The sample has over 10,000 distinct CDR3 sequences; 47% are singletons. This clonotype was seen at least ten times. A much larger clonotype is one base distant, so this may be a read error. This TCR derives from a female donor with retroperitoneal liposarcoma. Sequencing used tumor tissue.

The CDR3 here is CASSPQGTAYEQFF. As DNA, the CDR3 is TGTGCCAGCAGCCCCCAAGGGACAGCCTACGAGCAGTTCTTC. The V gene is TRBV12-3 or TRBV12-4, the J gene TRBJ2-1, with 7 bases aligning to TRBD1. The trim removed 6 bases at V and 10 bases at J, leaving 12 bases unmatched. CDR3 length equals 14 residues.